The entry that follows covers one T cell receptor (beta chain) sequence. Clones were read by immunoSEQ multiplex PCR, and TCRdb kept only the in-frame ones, dropping some. The table records roughly 120,000 clones, approximately 88% of them present only once. The V and J ends lost 0 bases and 0 bases respectively, with 13 bases between them. The CDR3 has 17 amino acids. The germline V gene encodes CDR1 SGHDT and CDR2 YYEEEE. These data are taken from a study of T cell responses to AZD1222 COVID-19 vaccine. Study at large: The analysis combined second doses at about 4 or about 12 weeks.

Sequenced material: peripheral blood, taken on day 0 of AZD1222 vaccination. V is TRBV5-6 and J is TRBJ1-5; the D is unclear. The receptor's source is an adult in good health. CDR3 coding DNA: TGTGCCAGCAGCTTGGGCCGGGCGCAATATAGCAATCAGCCCCAGCATTTT. Translation: CASSLGRAQYSNQPQHF.